These 24 T cell receptor beta chains were sequenced from one sample in a study of metastatic and nonmetastatic thyroid tumors. Every patient underwent thyroid surgery untreated. TCRdb recomputed clones from the PCR reads via MiXCR. Among 15,000 to 20,000 clones listed, roughly 32% were seen once. Sequencing input: tumor tissue. Every receptor here comes from a female donor with papillary thyroid cancer or a benign thyroid nodule (not recorded which). Some clones in this sample may be carry-over from other donors' samples.

This clone was counted at least ten times. V is TRBV10-1 and J is TRBJ2-7; 7 positions agree with TRBD1. The CDR3 has 13 amino acids. Germline V gives CDR1 WNHNN, CDR2 SYGVQD (reference sequence). After removal of 0 bases from V and 9 bases from J, the junction contained 5 bases not matched to a gene. CDR3 DNA sequence: TGCGCCAGCAGTGAGTCAAGGGGGCTCGGGCAGTACTTC. Residues: CASSESRGLGQYF.

The chain couples TRBV11-2 to TRBJ2-5, with D uncertain. CDR1 SGHAT and CDR2 FQNNGV come from the germline V gene. The CDR3 extends over 15 amino acids. V was trimmed by 2 bases and J by 2 bases, leaving 12 bases between them. The CDR3 DNA reads as TGTGCCAGCAGCTTAACTTTTGCCGGGCAAGAGACCCAGTACTTC. This gives the protein CASSLTFAGQETQYF.

By share of the sample, this clone is medium-sized (0.01 to 0.1%). The gene calls are TRBV7-9 and TRBJ2-1; TRBD2 matches at 11 bases. The CDR3 runs 15 residues. Germline CDR1 and CDR2: SEHNR and FQNEAQ (reference sequence). After removal of 4 bases from V and 9 bases from J, the junction contained 8 bases not matched to a gene. The CDR3 sequence: CASSSTSGGRGEQFF. DNA for the CDR3: TGTGCCAGCAGCTCTACTAGCGGGGGACGGGGTGAGCAGTTCTTC.

A few counts support this clone. This sequence joins TRBV6-5 and TRBJ1-1; D is ambiguous. V was trimmed by 8 bases and J by 1 base, leaving 2 bases between them. CDR1 is MNHEY and CDR2 is SVGAGI in the germline V gene. This CDR3 has 10 amino acids. CDR3 sequence reads: CASGNTEAFF. DNA of the CDR3: TGTGCCAGCGGGAACACTGAAGCTTTCTTT.

The gene calls are TRBV20-1 and TRBJ2-6; a possible D gene is TRBD2 (6 bases). Germline CDR1 reads DFQATT; CDR2 reads SNEGSKA (reference sequence). V was clipped by 5 bases and J by 0 bases, with 14 bases between them. The CDR3 has 16 amino acids. The CDR3: CSAQGLPSSGANVLTF. The CDR3 region has the DNA TGCAGTGCTCAGGGACTGCCGAGCTCTGGGGCCAACGTCCTGACTTTC.

A few counts support this clone. The chain has TRBV12-3 or TRBV12-4 and TRBJ2-7; 10 bases match TRBD2. The V and J ends lost 3 bases and 2 bases, in that order; junction bases with no gene match: 4. This CDR3 is built from 15 residues. CDR3 in amino acids: CASSLRAGGPYEQYV. Here the CDR3 DNA reads TGTGCCAGCAGTTTGCGAGCGGGAGGGCCCTACGAGCAGTACGTC.

The rearrangement uses TRBV7-9 and TRBJ1-5, with D unclear. This CDR3 region has 14 residues. Germline V CDR1 and CDR2: SEHNR, FQNEAQ (reference sequence). The V end lost 5 bases, the J end lost 1 base, and 9 bases lay between the germline ends. Written as DNA, the CDR3 is TGTGCCAGCAGCCGAGGCGGAAGCAATCAGCCCCAGCATTTT. Translating it yields CASSRGGSNQPQHF.

This clone was seen a handful of times. The V call is TRBV20-1, the J call TRBJ1-5, with TRBD1 matching over 7 bases. Germline CDR1 reads DFQATT; CDR2 reads SNEGSKA (reference sequence). The CDR3 contains 15 residues. V lost 6 bases, J lost 2 bases, and 10 bases stayed unmatched. CDR3 sequence reads: CSAGGRTGGNQPQHF. For the CDR3, the DNA is TGCAGTGCCGGTGGGAGAACAGGGGGCAATCAGCCCCAGCATTTT.

By share, this clone counts as medium-sized. This chain links TRBV9 with TRBJ1-1; D might be TRBD1 (5 bases). CDR1 SGDLS and CDR2 YYNGEE come from the germline V gene. Between the trimmed V and J ends, which lost 0 bases and 2 bases, there was a span of 11 bases. CDR3 length: 15 residues. The CDR3 sequence is CASSVGGGVNTEAFF. CDR3 coding DNA: TGTGCCAGCAGCGTAGGGGGAGGGGTTAACACTGAAGCTTTCTTT.

There are many counts of this clone. Its ends do not fully match the called genes, so a read error is possible. The same CDR3 arises from other DNA sequences in this sample as well. V gene TRBV11-2 combines with J gene TRBJ2-3, with D perhaps TRBD1 (6 bases). This CDR3 comprises 12 residues. From germline, CDR1 is SGHAT and CDR2 FQNNGV. CDR3 residues: CASAWWTDTQYF. DNA for the CDR3: TGTGCCAGCGCCTGGTGGACAGATACGCAGTACTTT.

This clone was seen only once. This chain uses TRBV18 with TRBJ2-3, with D perhaps matching TRBD1 (5 bases). The germline gives CDR1 KGHSH, CDR2 LQKENI. This CDR3 comprises 12 residues. The ends were cut back, 0 bases at V and 11 bases at J, with 9 bases in the middle. The CDR3 DNA sequence: TGTGCCAGCTCACCACCCAAGGGGAAGCAGTATTTT. Amino acids: CASSPPKGKQYF. Complete variable domain (other parts from reference TRBV18 and TRBJ2-3): NAGVMQNPRHLVRRRGQEARLRCSPMKGHSHVYWYRQLPEEGLKFMVYLQKENIIDESGMPKERFSAEFPKEGPSILRIQQVVRGDSAAYFCASSPPKGKQYFGPGTRLTVL.

The chain combines TRBV20-1 with TRBJ1-2; perhaps TRBD1 as D (5 bases). The CDR3 consists of 13 residues. Germline V gene data show CDR1 as DFQATT and CDR2 as SNEGSKA (reference sequence). The ends were cut back, 6 bases at V and 4 bases at J, with 15 bases in the middle. The CDR3 nucleotides are TGCAGTGCAGCCGGGGGAGAGACCTATGGCTACACCTTC. It specifies CSAAGGETYGYTF.

This clone is large in the sample. This chain joins TRBV11-3 and TRBJ2-1, with 7 positions matching TRBD1. Per the germline V gene, CDR1 is SGHNT and CDR2 is YENEEA. Trimming removed 5 bases from V and 8 bases from J; junction bases left unmatched: 6. CDR3 length equals 13 residues. CDR3 loop: CASSERQGDEQFF. In DNA form, the CDR3 reads TGTGCCAGCAGCGAACGACAGGGTGATGAGCAGTTCTTC. Combining the CDR3 with reference TRBV11-3 and TRBJ2-1 gives the whole variable domain EAGVVQSPRYKIIEKKQPVAFWCNPISGHNTLYWYLQNLGQGPELLIRYENEEAVDDSQLPKDRFSAERLKGVDSTLKIQPAELGDSAVYLCASSERQGDEQFFGPGTRLTVL.

Only a few counts were recorded for this clone. CDR3 protein: CATSIGGRNEKLFF. In DNA form, the CDR3 reads TGTGCCACCAGCATAGGGGGCCGGAATGAAAAACTGTTTTTT. The V and J genes are TRBV15 and TRBJ1-4, with 7 bases lining up with TRBD1. The V segment lost 4 bases and the J segment 5 bases; nucleotides outside the gene matches: 4. CDR1 and CDR2 from the germline V gene are LNHNV and YYDKDF (reference sequence). This CDR3 has 14 residues.

Worth noting for this clone: Mismatch with germline at one junction end may stem from a read error. The gene calls are TRBV28 and TRBJ2-5; D is ambiguous. The CDR3 totals 13 residues. Germline V lookup: CDR1 MDHEN, CDR2 SYDVKM. CDR3 loop: CASCFIQYGTQYF. CDR3 nucleotide sequence: TGTGCCAGCTGTTTTATTCAGTATGGGACCCAGTACTTC.

This clone was observed many times. The genes are TRBV2 and TRBJ1-4; D is ambiguous. There are 13 residues in the CDR3. Per the germline V gene, CDR1 is SNHLY and CDR2 is FYNNEI. V was clipped by 1 base and J by 12 bases, with 12 bases between them. Written as DNA, the CDR3 is TGTGCCAGCAGTGAAGTGGGGAACGAAGAACTGTTTTTT. Residues: CASSEVGNEELFF.

Many counts were recorded for this clone. The gene calls are TRBV5-4 and TRBJ1-4, with D perhaps TRBD1 (6 bases). The CDR3 covers 15 residues. Trimming cost V 4 bases and J 4 bases, with 14 bases left between them. Germline lookup yields CDR1 SGHNT and CDR2 YYREEE (reference sequence). The DNA for the CDR3 is TGTGCCAGCAGCACCAACAGGGCTGTTAATGAAAAACTGTTTTTT. This codes for CASSTNRAVNEKLFF.

This clone has a single count. V and J are TRBV30 and TRBJ2-7; TRBD1 might be the D (6 bases). V was cut by 2 bases and J by 4 bases, with 15 bases left in between. The CDR3 sequence is 14 residues long. Germline loops: CDR1 GTSNPN, CDR2 SVGIG (reference sequence). CDR3 loop: CAWSFGRGKYEQYF. The CDR3 coding sequence is TGTGCCTGGAGTTTTGGCAGGGGTAAATACGAGCAGTACTTC.

This clone is classed as medium-sized. This chain links TRBV2 with TRBJ1-6, with unresolved D. Germline V CDR1 and CDR2: SNHLY, FYNNEI. V was clipped by 4 bases and J by 8 bases, with 3 bases between them. The CDR3 sequence is 11 residues long. As DNA, the CDR3 is TGTGCCAGCAGTGGGGATTCACCCCTCCACTTT. Residues: CASSGDSPLHF. The variable domain in full, with the rest retrieved from reference TRBV2 and TRBJ1-6, is EPEVTQTPSHQVTQMGQEVILRCVPISNHLYFYWYRQILGQKVEFLVSFYNNEISEKSEIFDDQFSVERPDGSNFTLKIRSTKLEDSAMYFCASSGDSPLHFGNGTRLTVT.

This clone is deemed medium-sized. The rearrangement links TRBV4-3 to TRBJ2-6, with TRBD1 matching 8 bases. V was clipped by 4 bases and J by 0 bases; unmatched bases: 11. Germline lookup yields CDR1 LGHNA and CDR2 YSLEER. This CDR3 comprises 19 residues. CDR3 nucleotide sequence: TGCGCCAGCAGCCGCGACGCCGGGACAGGTAGCTCTGGGGCCAACGTCCTGACTTTC. This gives the protein CASSRDAGTGSSGANVLTF.

V and J are TRBV28 and TRBJ2-7; a possible D gene is TRBD1 (6 bases). The germline gives CDR1 MDHEN, CDR2 SYDVKM. V lost 2 bases, J lost 4 bases, and 9 bases lay in between. This CDR3 spans 13 amino acids. The CDR3 spells CASSLGGEYEQYF. The CDR3 DNA sequence: TGTGCCAGCAGTTTAGGGGGCGAATACGAGCAGTACTTC.

The table lists this clone with a count of one. V and J are TRBV20-1 and TRBJ2-7, with 11 bases lining up with TRBD2. Germline V gives CDR1 DFQATT, CDR2 SNEGSKA (reference sequence). The CDR3 has 15 residues. Trimming took 4 bases from V and 2 from J; bases not matched to a gene: 7. CDR3 bases: TGCAGTGCTACATCTGGACTAGCGGGCACCTACGAGCAGTACTTC. Its protein is CSATSGLAGTYEQYF.

This clone was observed at least ten times. The chain links TRBV7-2 to TRBJ2-1; 12 positions match TRBD2. This CDR3 region has 20 residues. After removal of 5 bases from V and 0 bases from J, the junction contained 14 bases not matched to a gene. Germline-derived CDR1 and CDR2 are SGHTA and FQGNSA. CDR3 bases: TGTGCCAGCAGCCCCGTATCACTAGCGGGGGGTCCGAGCTCCTACAATGAGCAGTTCTTC. It yields the protein CASSPVSLAGGPSSYNEQFF.

This chain uses TRBV20-1 with TRBJ2-3; 10 nucleotides agree with TRBD2. The CDR3 is 16 amino acids. CDR1 and CDR2 (germline): DFQATT, SNEGSKA (reference sequence). The ends lost 1 base at V and 1 base at J; junction bases unmatched: 5. This chain's CDR3 is CSARVSGGPRTDTQYF. DNA for the CDR3: TGCAGTGCTAGAGTTAGCGGGGGGCCCCGCACAGATACGCAGTATTTT.